The present T cell receptor beta chain was sequenced within a study of beta chain features in type 1 diabetes listed by TCRdb under 2018. Some background on the complete study: No differences in mean age, gender distribution, total cell number or subset yield were found between patients and healthy donors. Naive and central memory subsets were obtained from all 28 donors, but regulatory and stem cell-like memory subsets were isolated from only 8 patients and roughly eight healthy donors. A total of roughly 98,000,000 sorted cells were examined across all samples, and a strong correlation was observed between cell number per subset and RNA yield. The study compared the TCRB repertoires of sorted circulating CD4+ T cell subsets in recently diagnosed type 1 diabetes patients with those in matched healthy donors. What the work shows at the level of the full study, not this receptor alone: Because cDNA rather than genomic DNA was sequenced, highly expressing activated cells could have been over-represented, although no difference in activation and CD3 levels was found between groups. Naive, central memory and regulatory TCRB repertoires appeared to be more similar among patients than among healthy donors. PCR may preferentially amplify shorter templates, but because patient and control samples were amplified and corrected together, any resulting skew would affect both groups equally. HLA sub-analyses involved small numbers of individuals, so any influence of HLA type on TCRB rearrangement remained unresolved. Patients with type 1 diabetes made fewer insertions and deleted more nucleotides at VDJ recombination sites, implying thymic rearrangement abnormalities. In all four CD4+ subsets, TCRB CDR3 length was moderately but significantly shorter in type 1 diabetes patients.

Each donor gave one peripheral blood draw, roughly 0.12 L on average, collected into heparinised tubes. Naive, central memory, regulatory and stem cell-like memory CD4+ T cells were sorted on a BD FACSAria II using a panel including CD45RO, CCR7, CD25, CD127, CD95 and CD27. Every sorted population had a purity above 95%. PBMCs were isolated immediately by Lymphoprep density gradient centrifugation and stained directly without culture. So that batch effects would be minimized, each experiment stained and sorted samples in pairs, pairing one healthy donor with one patient. Compared with germline, V lacks 6 bases and J lacks 8 bases; bases without a gene match: 13. From cysteine to phenylalanine, the CDR3 is 16 amino acids long. Kept here is only the CDR3 DNA, which spans 48 bases and is read in frame from base 1. From a lookup of the germline V gene (reference sequence), CDR1 and CDR2 are SEHNR and FQNEAQ.

The High Capacity cDNA Reverse Transcription Kit was used to reverse transcribe all of the isolated RNA, meaning that expressed TCRB transcripts were what got sequenced. Naive, central memory and regulatory T cell samples underwent deep immunoSEQ sequencing, averaging about 3.57 million total reads per sample. After sorted cells were lysed in RLT buffer, RNA was extracted with DNase-treated RNeasy Micro or Mini kits, with the choice depending on cell number. To prevent cross-contamination, every cell subset was processed on its own, while patient and healthy donor samples were processed together. The immunoSEQ multiplex PCR was used to amplify TCRB sequences from cDNA, generating 87-bp fragments that spanned the CDR3 region. Sequencing of the amplicons was performed on the Illumina HiSeq platform. In the original analysis: PCR bias was corrected computationally using synthetic template baselines, and reads within Hamming distance 2 were collapsed, with unmergeable singletons discarded. Reads were aligned against IMGT so that V, D and J genes, CDR3 length and insertions or deletions at six rearrangement sites could be assigned. Within each subset, clonotype counts were normalized to the number of sorted cells before true diversity and Gini coefficients were calculated with the tcR R package. The overlap coefficient, calculated on TCRB nucleotide sequences, was used to quantify repertoire sharing. Out-of-frame TCRB sequences from naive cells were analyzed as a proxy for the pre-selection repertoire. The immuneACCESS repertoire file appears here via TCRdb, limited to in-frame rearrangements. These files lack a portion of the clones; in checked studies, under half of the deficit traces to unresolved V genes, and the cause of the others is not known. The V and J calls and clone size were taken over from that table, and D and trimming were inferred from the DNA. For this sample the table gives roughly 300,000 clones, of which 14% were detected only once. Of the sample, less than 0.02% is held by the ten largest clones.

This clone has more than one count but fewer than ten. Its cognate antigen has yet to be identified. Per-nucleotide qualities are absent, and no much larger clonotype sits a single base away. The sequencing input was naive CD4+ T cells from blood. This sample's cell subset or site label indicates: true naive CD4+ T cells. The chain was built from TRBV7-9 and TRBJ2-7; TRBD2 matches 13 bases in the middle. The clonotype comes from a man aged 30-40 years with type 1 diabetes. In nucleotide form, the sequence is TGTGCCAGCAGTCAACTAGCGGGAGGGCCGGGGGGCAAGCAGTACTTC. This translates into CASSQLAGGPGGKQYF.